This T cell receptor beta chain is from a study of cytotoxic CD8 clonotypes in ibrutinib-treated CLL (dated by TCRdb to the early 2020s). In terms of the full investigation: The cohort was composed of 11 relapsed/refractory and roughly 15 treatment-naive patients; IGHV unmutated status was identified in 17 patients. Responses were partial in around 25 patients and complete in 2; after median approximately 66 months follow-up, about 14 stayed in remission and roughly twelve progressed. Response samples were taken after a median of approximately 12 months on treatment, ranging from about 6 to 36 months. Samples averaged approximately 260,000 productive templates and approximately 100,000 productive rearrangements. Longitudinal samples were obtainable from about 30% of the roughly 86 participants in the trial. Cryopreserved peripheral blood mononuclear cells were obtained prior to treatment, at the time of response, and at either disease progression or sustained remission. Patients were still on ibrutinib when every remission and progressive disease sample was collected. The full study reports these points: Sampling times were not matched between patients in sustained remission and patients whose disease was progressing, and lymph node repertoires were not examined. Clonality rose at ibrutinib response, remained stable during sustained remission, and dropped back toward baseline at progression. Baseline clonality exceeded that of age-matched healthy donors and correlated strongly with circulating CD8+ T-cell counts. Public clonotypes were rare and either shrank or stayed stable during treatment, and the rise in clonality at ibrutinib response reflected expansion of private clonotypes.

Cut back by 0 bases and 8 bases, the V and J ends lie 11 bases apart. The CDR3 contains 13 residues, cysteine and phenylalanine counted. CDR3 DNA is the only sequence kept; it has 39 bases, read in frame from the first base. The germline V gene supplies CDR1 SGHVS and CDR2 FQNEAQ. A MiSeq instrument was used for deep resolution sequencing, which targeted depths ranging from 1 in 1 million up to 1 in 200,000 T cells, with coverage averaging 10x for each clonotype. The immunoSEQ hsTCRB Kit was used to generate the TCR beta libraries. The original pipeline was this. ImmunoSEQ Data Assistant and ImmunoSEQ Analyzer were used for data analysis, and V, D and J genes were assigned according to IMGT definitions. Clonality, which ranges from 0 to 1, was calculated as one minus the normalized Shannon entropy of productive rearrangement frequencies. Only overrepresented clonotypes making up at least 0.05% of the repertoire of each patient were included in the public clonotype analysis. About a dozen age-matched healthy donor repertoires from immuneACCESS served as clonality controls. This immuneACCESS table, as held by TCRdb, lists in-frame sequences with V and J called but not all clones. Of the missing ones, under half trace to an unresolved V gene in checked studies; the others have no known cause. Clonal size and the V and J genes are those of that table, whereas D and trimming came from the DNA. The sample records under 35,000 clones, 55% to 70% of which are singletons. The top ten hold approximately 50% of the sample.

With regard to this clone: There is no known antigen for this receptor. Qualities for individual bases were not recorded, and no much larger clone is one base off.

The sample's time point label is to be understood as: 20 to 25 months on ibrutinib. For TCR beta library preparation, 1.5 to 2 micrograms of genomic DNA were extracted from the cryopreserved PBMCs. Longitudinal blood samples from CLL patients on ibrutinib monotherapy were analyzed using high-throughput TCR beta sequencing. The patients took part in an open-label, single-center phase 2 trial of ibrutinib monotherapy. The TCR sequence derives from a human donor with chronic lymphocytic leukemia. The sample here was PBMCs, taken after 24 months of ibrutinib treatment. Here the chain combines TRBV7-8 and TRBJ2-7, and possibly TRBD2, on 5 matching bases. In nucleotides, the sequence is TGTGCCAGCAGCTTAGCTTGGGTCGGGAAGCAGTACTTC. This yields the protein CASSLAWVGKQYF.